This T cell receptor beta chain is from a study of shared clonotypes between healthy human individuals. For the study at large: The study used three CD4 naive, three CD4 memory, two CD8 naive and one CD8 memory plate per donor.

Assay: immunoSEQ multiplex PCR; the TCRdb copy retains only in-frame clones and omits some. The data contain 2 million to 2.5 million clones, under 97% of them seen just once; the ten biggest clones take up over 0.1%. Study-level points and caveats: Although depth was large, rarefaction showed that sequencing of the sorted subsets was incomplete. Sharing of clonotypes among donors was expected to vary with sequencing depth. Larger estimated richness was generally recorded for naive subsets relative to memory subsets.

A note on this clone: Its antigen is not known.

The CDR3 covers 17 residues. In germline, CDR1 is MNHEY, CDR2 SMNVEV (reference sequence). The chain links TRBV27 to TRBJ2-5, with 12 positions matching TRBD2. The DNA end is more similar to TRBJ2-7, so the J call may be wrong. Specimen: naive CD4+ T cells sorted from blood. Subset specified: CD45RA+ positively selected. The clonotype comes from a man younger than 35 in good health. CDR3 DNA sequence: TGTGCCAGCAGGAAGACTAGCGGGAGCATCATTTACTACGAGCAGTACTTC. The encoded protein is CASRKTSGSIIYYEQYF.